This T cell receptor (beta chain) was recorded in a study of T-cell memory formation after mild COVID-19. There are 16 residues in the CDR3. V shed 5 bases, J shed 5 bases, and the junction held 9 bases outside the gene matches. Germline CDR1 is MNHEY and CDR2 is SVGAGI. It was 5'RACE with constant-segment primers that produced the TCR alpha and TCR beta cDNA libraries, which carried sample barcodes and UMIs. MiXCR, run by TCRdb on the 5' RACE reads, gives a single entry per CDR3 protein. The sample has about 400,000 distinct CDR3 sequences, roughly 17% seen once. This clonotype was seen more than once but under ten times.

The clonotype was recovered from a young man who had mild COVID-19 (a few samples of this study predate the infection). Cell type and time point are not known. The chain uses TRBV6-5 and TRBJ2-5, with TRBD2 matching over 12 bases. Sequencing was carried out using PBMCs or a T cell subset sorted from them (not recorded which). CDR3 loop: CASSPPLAGGRETQYF. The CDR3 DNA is TGTGCCAGCAGTCCCCCTCTAGCGGGGGGGCGGGAGACCCAGTACTTC.